This T cell receptor (beta chain) appears in the sequencing data of a study of shared clonotypes between healthy human individuals (dated by TCRdb to the early 2020s). Background for the entire study: Three men and a couple of women, aged 18 to 49 years, made up the cohort. Libraries were prepared and TCR repertoires were sequenced by different laboratories using diverse techniques, in order to increase sequencing depth and limit assay-specific biases. Blood TCR repertoires of about five healthy adults were deeply sequenced to estimate repertoire size and the extent of clonotype sharing between individuals. Between about 0.85 and 9.5 billion PBMCs per donor were obtained by leukapheresis. For each donor, CD4 naive and CD4 memory were each given three plates, CD8 naive was given two plates, and CD8 memory was given one plate. Results and caveats for the whole study, not just this receptor: About 5% of naive CD4, 3.5% of naive CD8, roughly 2.4% of memory CD4, and 0.4% of memory CD8 clonotypes were shared across several donors. Sampling was restricted to blood, and TCR repertoires in tissues likely differ from the TCR repertoires found in blood. The small number of donors limited the genetic and exposure-history diversity represented. Incomplete sequencing was indicated by rarefaction of sorted-subset datasets, despite the large sequencing depth. Pairwise subsampling led to the expectation that sequencing depth would affect the degree of clonotype sharing among donors. Compared with non-shared clonotypes, clonotypes shared by all four sorted-subset donors had higher generation probabilities. Naive subsets generally had larger estimated clonotype richness than memory subsets did.

On this clone itself: What antigen it recognizes has not been identified. No clone much larger than this one lies a single base away; base qualities are absent. Other DNA sequences in the same sample also yield this CDR3.

Using the deep immunoSEQ assay, TCR CDR3 regions were amplified from genomic DNA by multiplex PCR. For each cell subset, the extracted genomic DNA was distributed evenly across all wells of several immunoSEQ 96-well plates, and each plate served as one replicate. For sorted subsets, approximately 190 ng genomic DNA, equal to tens of thousands of T cell genomes, was loaded into each replicate PCR. Purified libraries were quantified with a Qubit 3.0 fluorometer, sized on a Bioanalyzer 2100, and re-quantified with the KAPA Library Quantification kit. Every immunoSEQ 96-well plate was sequenced on a dedicated single-read 150-cycle Illumina NextSeq 550 flow cell. The original pipeline was this. Because only junctional sequences without quality scores were contained in the immunoSEQ output, filtering matching that applied to full-length reads could not be performed. To assign V/J genes and CDR3, sequences were annotated using PyIR, a Python wrapper for IgBLAST v1.9, with IMGT germline references. Reads were removed for weak V/J assignments (E-value above 1e-6), missing CDR3, stop codons, out-of-frame junctions, or ambiguous translated residues. V3J clonotypes were defined by identical inferred V gene, J gene, and CDR3 amino acid sequence. The percentage overlap between two repertoires was calculated by dividing the number of shared unique clonotypes by the size of the smaller repertoire. Three approaches were used to assess repertoire richness: RTK rarefaction, the Chao1 estimator, and Recon v2.1 estimates of unobserved clonotypes. For all TCRbeta clonotypes obtained by the gDNA method from a few donors, generation probabilities were computed with OLGA. Here the immuneACCESS table is served through TCRdb, limited to in-frame sequences with V and J called. Missing clones are a known gap in these copies; in checked studies unresolved V genes cover under half, and the rest lacks a known reason. Clone size and the V and J calls come from that table; the DNA yielded D and trimming. Across this sample there are some 2,000,000 clones, with approximately 95% seen only once. The ten most abundant clones make up less than 0.15% of the sample.

The donors were healthy, HIV-negative adults with no recently reported acute infections or vaccinations. Every donor was a Caucasian adult living in Nashville, Tennessee, USA. CD4+ T cells were enriched by magnetic negative selection, after which naive cells were positively selected on CD45RA and the negative fraction was taken as the memory subset. After blood collection by leukapheresis, PBMCs were isolated using Ficoll-Histopaque density gradient centrifugation and then cryopreserved in the vapor phase of liquid nitrogen. Purity and quantity of every magnetically sorted T cell population were checked by analytical flow cytometry. Genomic DNA was isolated from every sorted fraction and measured by UV absorbance on a Nanodrop 2000c. Input material: naive CD4+ T cells sorted from blood. The cell subset or site label for this specimen denotes: CD45RA+ positively selected. The clonotype was recovered from a man aged 18 to 30 in good health.

The CDR3 corresponds to CASSPSGGNQPQHF. The DNA sequence reads TGTGCCAGCTCACCATCGGGGGGCAATCAGCCCCAGCATTTT. The V and J segments used are TRBV18 and TRBJ1-5, and the D gene may be TRBD1, 5 bases matching. The germline V gene specifies KGHSH as CDR1 and LQKENI as CDR2. V is clipped by 2 bases and J by 2 bases, and the sequence between their germline boundaries is 7 bases long. Its CDR3 holds 14 amino acids, cysteine through phenylalanine. CDR3 DNA only is kept here, 42 bases in frame from base 1. The variable domain in full, with residues beyond the CDR3 obtained from the reference TRBV18 and TRBJ1-5 genes, is NAGVMQNPRHLVRRRGQEARLRCSPMKGHSHVYWYRQLPEEGLKFMVYLQKENIIDESGMPKERFSAEFPKEGPSILRIQQVVRGDSAAYFCASSPSGGNQPQHFGDGTRLSIL.